This record looks at one T cell receptor beta chain sequence and its context. Its antigen is not yet known. No base-level quality is on record; no much larger clone is a single base apart. TCRbeta CDR3 regions were amplified from genomic DNA using the immunoSEQ Assay, a bias-controlled multiplex PCR. On the authors' methods: The number of nucleated cells in each sample was estimated by amplification of reference gene primers within the assay. To quantify the absolute abundance of each unique TCRbeta CDR3 rearrangement, sequence reads were collapsed and filtered. For each sample, productive Simpson clonality was calculated by taking the square root of Simpson's diversity index across productive rearrangements. What TCRdb holds here is the immuneACCESS table cut down to in-frame rearrangements. Part of the clones is not present; checked against another copy, under half of the missing clones reflect an unresolved V gene, and the others are unexplained. V, J and clone size are taken as reported in that table, and D and trimming were inferred from the DNA itself. This sample has about 140,000 clones in its table, and approximately 79% of those were observed once. About 8.7% of the sample goes to the ten largest clones.

The CDR3 covers 13 residues, taking in both the cysteine and the phenylalanine. Only the CDR3 part of the read is kept: 39 bases, read in frame from the first base. V loses 4 bases of germline sequence and J loses 6 bases, and the interval between the two ends is 9 bases. According to the germline V gene (reference sequence), CDR1 reads LNHDA and CDR2 reads SQIVND. This record comes from a study of blood T cell repertoires in COVID-19 (dated by TCRdb to about 2020). With regard to the full study: Collaborator samples came from the United States, Italy and Spain and covered acute and convalescent phases of COVID-19. The material from the prospective study consisted of cDNA or gDNA derived from T cells, B-cell-depleted T cells, or PBMCs. Subjects who had been exposed to COVID-19, were actively infected with it, or had recovered from it provided the deeply sampled blood TCRbeta repertoires that made up the dataset. A freely available public database, intended as a resource for researchers studying the immune response to SARS-CoV-2, is where the repertoires were released. Samples were obtained from the ongoing ImmuneRACE study (first 160 participants) and from approximately 1,200 subjects provided by 6 global collaborators. The sample metadata nearly always contained a de-identified subject ID, COVID-19 status, age in years and sex. Where available, HLA class I and class II types were taken from metadata supplied by the sample provider and were not determined by assay-based typing.

The collaborating institutions used their own protocols to collect whole blood in K2EDTA tubes. For TCRbeta analysis, collaborator samples were shipped as frozen whole blood, as isolated PBMCs, or as DNA extracted from either sample type. On the study overall, not on this receptor specifically: The amount of clinical and demographic metadata varied by source and participant and was provided uncurated.

This sequence originates from a man aged 50 to 60 with active or convalescent COVID-19. Sample: peripheral blood. This sequence uses TRBV19 and TRBJ1-4; a weak D assignment points to TRBD1 (5 bases agree). The CDR3 amino acid sequence is: CASSTDKHEKLFF. The nucleotides read TGTGCCAGTAGTACGGACAAACATGAAAAACTGTTTTTT.